These T cell receptor beta chains were read from a single sample in a study of T cells in Graves' hyperthyroidism and ophthalmopathy. In TCRdb, the multiplex PCR reads were re-called with MiXCR into one record per CDR3 protein. The sample shows hundreds of thousands of distinct CDR3 sequences, approximately 40% of them seen only once. The sample comprised blood. These receptors were obtained from a young man with Graves' hyperthyroidism. Each CDR3 is given with its conserved first and last residue. A D gene is named only where the DNA matches it firmly. The size field is filled for only some rows; it gives once, few, many or a size class.

TRBV10-3	TRBJ2-7	.	.	TGTGCCAGCAGTTACGCCGACAGCTACGAGCAGTACTTC	CASSYADSYEQYF
TRBV29-1	TRBJ2-7	.	.	TGCAGCGTTCGGCCCAACACCGGGGAGCTGTACTTC	CSVRPNTGELYF
TRBV7-9	TRBJ2-5	few	TRBD1	TGTGCCAGCAGCTTCCGAAGGGCGGACAGGGGGCGAGAGGAGACCCAGTACTTC	CASSFRRADRGREETQYF
TRBV20-1	TRBJ2-7	.	.	TGCAGTGCCAGCAGGGGGGTCTCCTACGAGCAGTACTTC	CSASRGVSYEQYF
TRBV20-1	TRBJ2-7	few	.	TGCAGTGCTAGAGAAGCCGGCGCCAGGGTCTACGAGCAGTACTTC	CSAREAGARVYEQYF
TRBV25-1	TRBJ2-5	.	TRBD2	TGTGCCAGCCCAAGACTAGCGGCCGAAGTGGAGACCCAGTACTTC	CASPRLAAEVETQYF
TRBV7-8	TRBJ1-3	.	TRBD1	TGTGCCAGCAGCAAGACAGGGGATCGAAACACCATATATTTT	CASSKTGDRNTIYF
TRBV4-3	TRBJ1-2	.	.	TGCGCCAGCAGCCAAGATCCGGCAGCCACTGGCTACACCTTC	CASSQDPAATGYTF
TRBV29-1	TRBJ1-1	.	.	TGCAGCTTCGGGTGGGAGAACACTGAAGCTTTCTTT	CSFGWENTEAFF
TRBV7-2	TRBJ1-3	.	.	TGTGCCAGCAGCTTAGAAGTTCCTGGAAACACCATATATTTT	CASSLEVPGNTIYF
TRBV5-1	TRBJ2-7	.	.	TGTGCCAGCAGCACCCCGGCCAGCCCCTCCTACGAGCAGTACTTC	CASSTPASPSYEQYF
TRBV25-1	TRBJ1-6	once	TRBD1	TGTGCCAGCAGTAAACAGGGGGACGACACGGATTCACCCCTCCACTTT	CASSKQGDDTDSPLHF
TRBV4-1	TRBJ1-5	.	.	TGCGCCAGCAGCCAAGATGAGGTCGTCTACCAGCCCCAGCATTTT	CASSQDEVVYQPQHF
TRBV7-9	TRBJ1-1	few	.	TGTGCCAGCAGCTTTGCTGGGCGGGGGGCGGGAGAAGCTTTCTTT	CASSFAGRGAGEAFF
TRBV10-3	TRBJ1-1	many	TRBD1	TGTGCCATCAGTCCAGGGGGCGCGACTGAAGCTTTCTTT	CAISPGGATEAFF
TRBV7-9	TRBJ2-2	.	.	TGTGCCAGCAGTTACCCCCGGGCAACAAGGGAGCTGTTTTTT	CASSYPRATRELFF
TRBV20-1	TRBJ2-2	few	.	TGCAGTGCTACCCCTACAAGCAACACCGGGGAGCTGTTTTTT	CSATPTSNTGELFF
TRBV2	TRBJ2-7	once	.	TGTGCCAGCAGCCGCATAGGCCGCGAGCAGTACTTC	CASSRIGREQYF
TRBV19	TRBJ1-5	.	.	TGTGCCTCCCAGGGTTTTATCGGCAATCAGCCCCAGCATTTT	CASQGFIGNQPQHF
TRBV4-2	TRBJ1-1	few	.	TGTGCCAGCAGCCAAGGGACGGTTCTTTCTGAAGCTTTCTTT	CASSQGTVLSEAFF
TRBV27	TRBJ2-7	few	.	TGTGCCAGCAGTTTACAGTTGGAGCAGTACTTC	CASSLQLEQYF
TRBV24-1	TRBJ2-5	many	TRBD2	TGTGCCACCAGTGAGCGAGCGGGAGGGGGAGAGACCCAGTACTTC	CATSERAGGGETQYF
TRBV13	TRBJ2-5	few	.	TGTGCCAGCAGTTTTCCGGGCGACCACTACCAAGAGACCCAGTACTTC	CASSFPGDHYQETQYF
TRBV28	TRBJ1-6	.	TRBD1	TGTGCCAGCAGACTGACGGGACAGGCTAATTCACCCCTCCACTTT	CASRLTGQANSPLHF
TRBV11-3	TRBJ2-5	.	TRBD1	TGTGCCAGCAGTCACCGGGACAGGGCAAAGACCCAGTACTTC	CASSHRDRAKTQYF
TRBV4-3	TRBJ1-4	.	TRBD1	TGCGCCAGCAGCCAAAGGGACAGGACGTACAACTGGTCAACTAATGAAAAACTGTTTTTT	CASSQRDRTYNWSTNEKLFF
TRBV20-1	TRBJ1-5	.	.	TGCAGTGCTGCCGGGACTTTGCCCCACGAGCATTTT	CSAAGTLPHEHF
TRBV7-2	TRBJ1-6	many	.	TGTGCCAGCAGCCCAAGGCCCGGGAGAGTGAGTTCACCCCTCCACTTT	CASSPRPGRVSSPLHF
TRBV14	TRBJ1-4	few	.	TGTGCCAGCAGCCAAGGGGGCAGGACAACTAATGAAAAACTGTTTTTT	CASSQGGRTTNEKLFF
TRBV5-1	TRBJ2-7	many	.	TGCGCCAGCAGCTTGCCTCGTGATGACTACGAGCAGTACTTC	CASSLPRDDYEQYF
TRBV20-1	TRBJ2-5	.	.	TGCAGTTCCGCTTCGGGTGGAGAGACCCAGTACTTC	CSSASGGETQYF
TRBV25-1	TRBJ2-5	.	.	TGTGCCAGCAGTGCCTTTAGGCGGGGCCAAGAGACCCAGTACTTC	CASSAFRRGQETQYF
TRBV7-9	TRBJ1-5	few	.	TGTGCCAGCAGTTTACCCAATATACGGCAGAAAGATCAGCCCCAGCATTTT	CASSLPNIRQKDQPQHF
TRBV20-1	TRBJ1-4	.	TRBD1	TGCAGTGCTAGAATGGACAGGGGTATCACTAATGAAAAACTGTTTTTT	CSARMDRGITNEKLFF
TRBV4-1	TRBJ1-1	once	.	TGTGCCAGCAGCTGGAGAGGACGGGGGAACACTGAAGCTTTCTTT	CASSWRGRGNTEAFF
TRBV6-6	TRBJ2-7	few	.	TGTGCCAGCAAGAGGGAATACGAGCAGTACTTC	CASKREYEQYF
TRBV6-5	TRBJ1-1	many	TRBD1	TGTGCCAGCAGCCCACGATCACAGGGGGCTCGAGAAGCTTTCTTT	CASSPRSQGAREAFF
TRBV5-1	TRBJ1-1	.	.	TGCGCCAGCATGAAGGGGTTGGGCACTGAAGCTTTCTTT	CASMKGLGTEAFF
TRBV5-1	TRBJ1-2	.	.	TGCGCCAGCAGCCCAGTGGGACGGATTTATGGCTACACCTTC	CASSPVGRIYGYTF
TRBV6-1	TRBJ1-3	many	.	TGTGCCAGCAGCCTCGACGAGGCCTCCGGAAACACCATATATTTT	CASSLDEASGNTIYF
TRBV20-1	TRBJ1-5	.	.	TGCAGTGCCAATCAGGGGTCCGATCAGCCCCAGCATTTT	CSANQGSDQPQHF
TRBV20-1	TRBJ1-1	few	TRBD1	TGCAGTGCACTACAGGGGATCACTGAAGCTTTCTTT	CSALQGITEAFF
TRBV20-1	TRBJ1-6	.	.	TGCAGTGCCCGGGGTGGGTATAATTCACCCCTCCACTTT	CSARGGYNSPLHF
TRBV5-1	TRBJ1-5	.	TRBD1	TGCGCCAGCAGCGACGGGACAGGGAACCAGCCCCAGCATTTT	CASSDGTGNQPQHF
TRBV7-9	TRBJ2-5	.	TRBD2	TGTGCCAGCAGTTCTAGCGGGGGGACCCAAGAGACCCAGTACTTC	CASSSSGGTQETQYF
TRBV2	TRBJ1-1	.	TRBD1	TGTGCCGCCAGGGGGGGAGGGGCGCGTGAAGCTTTCTTT	CAARGGGAREAFF
TRBV20-1	TRBJ1-4	few	TRBD1	TGCAGTGCTAGAAGGAAGACAGGGGGCCAGGAAAAACTGTTTTTT	CSARRKTGGQEKLFF
TRBV29-1	TRBJ1-2	many	TRBD1	TGCAGCGCACAGGGGGGTACGGCTGGCTACACCTTC	CSAQGGTAGYTF
TRBV5-1	TRBJ2-5	few	.	TGCGCCAGCAGCCGGGACAATGACGGGGAGACCCAGTACTTC	CASSRDNDGETQYF
TRBV6-1	TRBJ2-7	few	.	TGTGCCAGCCTAATCAAGGGCTACACCAACGAGCAGTACTTC	CASLIKGYTNEQYF
TRBV29-1	TRBJ2-5	.	TRBD2	TGCAGCGCGGGGGGGCCCAGAGAGACCCAGTACTTC	CSAGGPRETQYF
TRBV29-1	TRBJ2-5	once	.	TGCAGCGTTCAGGGGAGGGGGCGAGAGACCCAGTACTTC	CSVQGRGRETQYF
TRBV15	TRBJ2-5	many	.	TGTGCCACCAGCAGAGGGGGCGGAGAGACCCAGTACTTC	CATSRGGGETQYF
TRBV9	TRBJ2-5	.	TRBD1	TGTGCCAGCAGCCACGACTGGCAGGGGGCAGGAAAGACCCAGTACTTC	CASSHDWQGAGKTQYF
TRBV15	TRBJ2-7	many	TRBD1	TGTGCCACCCGTAGCAGGAAGGGACAGGAATCCCACGAGCAGTACTTC	CATRSRKGQESHEQYF
TRBV9	TRBJ2-7	.	.	TGTGCCAGCAGCGTAGGAGGGGAAGCCATCTACGAGCAGTACTTC	CASSVGGEAIYEQYF
TRBV12-3/TRBV12-4	TRBJ2-2	few	.	TGTGCCAGCAGCGGGACCTATAACACCGGGGAGCTGTTTTTT	CASSGTYNTGELFF
TRBV20-1	TRBJ2-7	.	.	TGCAGTGCTAGTCCGGGAAAATACGAGCAGTACTTC	CSASPGKYEQYF
TRBV12-3/TRBV12-4	TRBJ1-1	.	.	TGTGCCAGCAGTTTAAATGGACAGAAGAACACTGAAGCTTTCTTT	CASSLNGQKNTEAFF
TRBV6-5	TRBJ1-2	few	.	TGTGCCAGCAGTTACTCCGGGATTTATGGCTACACCTTC	CASSYSGIYGYTF